This T cell receptor beta chain was captured in a study of blood T cell repertoires in COVID-19. The junction had 9 bases not matched to a gene; V was cut back by 6 bases and J by 7 bases. The CDR3 covers 14 residues. CDR1 is MNHEY and CDR2 is SMNVEV in the germline V gene (reference sequence). Individuals aged roughly 18 to 95 years were recruited from roughly 22 US areas. Those designated as exposed participants met a COVID-19 case within 2 weeks before study entry. Original data processing: From reference gene primer amplification, estimates of nucleated cell counts were derived. Repertoires were generated with immunoSEQ multiplex PCR, while TCRdb's copy carries only in-frame clones and drops some. D and trimming come from the DNA, and the V and J calls and clone size come from that table. The repertoire holds a few hundred thousand clones, with 88% as singletons. This clone was detected once.

The clonotype comes from a woman in her 30s who had been exposed to COVID-19. Sequenced: PBMCs or T cells enriched from blood (not recorded which). The genes are TRBV27 and TRBJ1-5, with 7 bases fitting TRBD1. The CDR3 DNA is TGTGCCAGCAGGCCGGGACAGTTTAGCCAGCCCCAGCATTTT. Translated, it gives CASRPGQFSQPQHF.